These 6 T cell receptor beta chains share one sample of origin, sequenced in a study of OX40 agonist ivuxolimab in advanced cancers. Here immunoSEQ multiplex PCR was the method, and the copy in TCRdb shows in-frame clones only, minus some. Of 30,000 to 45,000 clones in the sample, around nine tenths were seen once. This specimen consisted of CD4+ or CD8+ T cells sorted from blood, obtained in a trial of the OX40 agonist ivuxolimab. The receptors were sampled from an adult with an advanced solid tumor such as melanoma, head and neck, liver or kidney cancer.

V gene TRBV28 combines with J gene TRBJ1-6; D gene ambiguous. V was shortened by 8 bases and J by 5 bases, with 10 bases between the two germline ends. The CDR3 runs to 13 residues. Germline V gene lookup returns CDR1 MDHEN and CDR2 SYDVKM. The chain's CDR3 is CASSVYDNSPLHF. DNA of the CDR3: TGTGCCAGCTCGGTTTACGATAATTCACCCCTCCACTTT.

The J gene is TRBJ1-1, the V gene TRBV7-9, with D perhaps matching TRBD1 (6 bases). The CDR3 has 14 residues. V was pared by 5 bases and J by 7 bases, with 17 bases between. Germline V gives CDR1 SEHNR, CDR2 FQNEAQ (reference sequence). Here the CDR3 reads CASSPMGGQDEAFF. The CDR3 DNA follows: TGTGCCAGCAGCCCCATGGGGGGGCAGGATGAAGCTTTCTTT.

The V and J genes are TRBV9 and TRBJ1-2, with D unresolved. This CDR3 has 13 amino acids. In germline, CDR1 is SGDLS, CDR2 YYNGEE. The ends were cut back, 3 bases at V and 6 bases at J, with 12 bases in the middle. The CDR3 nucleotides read TGTGCCAGCAGCGATCAAGGGAGGCATGGCTACACCTTC. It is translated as CASSDQGRHGYTF.

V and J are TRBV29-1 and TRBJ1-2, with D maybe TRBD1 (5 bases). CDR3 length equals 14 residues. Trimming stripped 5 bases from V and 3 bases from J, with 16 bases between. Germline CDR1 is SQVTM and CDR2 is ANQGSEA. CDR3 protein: CSVSTGDLDYGYTF. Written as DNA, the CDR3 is TGCAGCGTTTCAACAGGAGATCTTGACTATGGCTACACCTTC.

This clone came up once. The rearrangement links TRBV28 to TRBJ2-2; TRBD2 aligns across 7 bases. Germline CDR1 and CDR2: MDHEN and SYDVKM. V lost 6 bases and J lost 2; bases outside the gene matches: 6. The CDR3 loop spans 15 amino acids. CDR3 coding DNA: TGTGCCAGCAGACCCGGGACTATAAACACCGGGGAGCTGTTTTTT. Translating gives CASRPGTINTGELFF.

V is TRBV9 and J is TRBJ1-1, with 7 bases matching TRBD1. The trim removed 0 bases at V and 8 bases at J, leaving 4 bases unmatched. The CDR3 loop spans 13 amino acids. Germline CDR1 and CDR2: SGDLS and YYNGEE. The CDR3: CASSVVGTDEAFF. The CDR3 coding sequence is TGTGCCAGCAGCGTAGTTGGGACAGACGAAGCTTTCTTT.